Listed below are T cell receptor beta chains from one sample, sequenced in a study of spatial heterogeneity in lung cancer. TCRdb re-analysed the 5' RACE reads in MiXCR, keeping a single row per CDR3 protein. The data contain 16,000 or so distinct CDR3 sequences, approximately 6.2% of them singletons. Sample: lung tumor tissue, taken at surgery. These receptors were taken from a female donor with early-stage non-small cell lung cancer. Both conserved end residues are part of each CDR3. Each record gives: V gene, CDR3 protein.

v_call: TRBV2
cdr3_aa: CASSGQGTGELFF

v_call: TRBV2
cdr3_aa: CASSDNAGINYGYTF

v_call: TRBV5-1
cdr3_aa: CASSLRGFEGDEQYF

v_call: TRBV4-2
cdr3_aa: CASSQGQGTGGGKPQHF

v_call: TRBV5-1
cdr3_aa: CASSLEGTGFNEQFF

v_call: TRBV7-3
cdr3_aa: CASSLNAGFKAGELFF

v_call: TRBV6-5
cdr3_aa: CASRATSGAGELFF

v_call: TRBV6-2/TRBV6-3
cdr3_aa: CASGAYQETQYF

v_call: TRBV3-1
cdr3_aa: CASSSQGTDTQYF

v_call: TRBV7-9
cdr3_aa: CASSPSGGPSLFF

v_call: TRBV18
cdr3_aa: CASSPGVNTEAFF

v_call: TRBV4-2
cdr3_aa: CASSQGAGPPSTNEQFF

v_call: TRBV5-1
cdr3_aa: CASSRDRRSYGYTF

v_call: TRBV28
cdr3_aa: CASSFSPPRGGTQYF

v_call: TRBV20-1
cdr3_aa: CSAGGPFPTDTQYF

v_call: TRBV29-1
cdr3_aa: CSVESRGADTQYF

v_call: TRBV30
cdr3_aa: CALERGGYQETQYF

v_call: TRBV5-5
cdr3_aa: CASSLTSGNPEAFF

v_call: TRBV7-2
cdr3_aa: CASSLGGLAANTGELFF

v_call: TRBV11-1
cdr3_aa: CASSPGLAGETQYF

v_call: TRBV12-3/TRBV12-4
cdr3_aa: CASRPTGIGTDTQYF

v_call: TRBV5-1
cdr3_aa: CASSLDRGSNQPQHF

v_call: TRBV29-1
cdr3_aa: CSAEQGNTEAFF

v_call: TRBV20-1
cdr3_aa: CSARPGQQETQYF

v_call: TRBV5-5
cdr3_aa: CASSLVEGPGLSQPQHF

v_call: TRBV2
cdr3_aa: CASSGQGGRNEKLFF

v_call: TRBV24-1
cdr3_aa: CATSETGANYGYTF

v_call: TRBV5-8
cdr3_aa: CASSEDRVEEGYGYTF

v_call: TRBV4-2
cdr3_aa: CASSQAWDRGRNEQFF

v_call: TRBV18
cdr3_aa: CASSLGGQSTYEQYF

v_call: TRBV7-2
cdr3_aa: CASRLNRAQNEKLFF

v_call: TRBV4-1
cdr3_aa: CASSQERGGQETQYF

v_call: TRBV12-3/TRBV12-4
cdr3_aa: CASSPGGGNQPQHF

v_call: TRBV11-3
cdr3_aa: CASSLSIGAWTGELFF

v_call: TRBV20-1
cdr3_aa: CSASSGSSYEQYF

v_call: TRBV2
cdr3_aa: CASSLLALHGYTF

v_call: TRBV30
cdr3_aa: CAWSRWRGRGRTDTQYF

v_call: TRBV7-3
cdr3_aa: CASSAQDQETQYF

v_call: TRBV7-6
cdr3_aa: CASSLAPGGIAPTQYF

v_call: TRBV11-2
cdr3_aa: CASREFGSYNSPLHF

v_call: TRBV27
cdr3_aa: CASRIRPDSSYEQYF

v_call: TRBV12-3/TRBV12-4
cdr3_aa: CASSFGGAGTEAFF

v_call: TRBV7-2
cdr3_aa: CASSLMAGAPYEQYF

v_call: TRBV28
cdr3_aa: CASSLVRRAQYF

v_call: TRBV18
cdr3_aa: CASSQSTGLNSPLHF

v_call: TRBV20-1
cdr3_aa: CSARDSRVGSETQYF

v_call: TRBV20-1
cdr3_aa: CSAITGQGLAGVQQETQYF

v_call: TRBV15
cdr3_aa: CATSRERWQRPAKRPMYGNTIYF

v_call: TRBV6-1
cdr3_aa: CASIQGPLYGYTF

v_call: TRBV5-1
cdr3_aa: CASSPPPGQFSYNEQFF

v_call: TRBV18
cdr3_aa: CASSPDSYGYTF